This TCR beta chain was documented in a study of T cell responses to AZD1222 COVID-19 vaccine. TCRdb keeps only in-frame clones here, not all; method: immunoSEQ multiplex PCR. The data show over 150,000 clones, with roughly nine tenths seen just once and about 6.9% held by the top ten. The length of the CDR3 is 13 residues. Germline V gives CDR1 MNHEY, CDR2 SVGAGI. The ends were cut back, 10 bases at V and 5 bases at J, with 14 bases in the middle. V usage is TRBV6-5 and J usage is TRBJ1-4; D is ambiguous. The sequence derives from an adult in good health. Here the sequenced sample was peripheral blood, taken on day 0 of AZD1222 vaccination. In DNA form, the CDR3 reads TGTGCCATTCAAGGGTCGGGGAATGAAAAACTGTTTTTT. It yields the protein CAIQGSGNEKLFF.